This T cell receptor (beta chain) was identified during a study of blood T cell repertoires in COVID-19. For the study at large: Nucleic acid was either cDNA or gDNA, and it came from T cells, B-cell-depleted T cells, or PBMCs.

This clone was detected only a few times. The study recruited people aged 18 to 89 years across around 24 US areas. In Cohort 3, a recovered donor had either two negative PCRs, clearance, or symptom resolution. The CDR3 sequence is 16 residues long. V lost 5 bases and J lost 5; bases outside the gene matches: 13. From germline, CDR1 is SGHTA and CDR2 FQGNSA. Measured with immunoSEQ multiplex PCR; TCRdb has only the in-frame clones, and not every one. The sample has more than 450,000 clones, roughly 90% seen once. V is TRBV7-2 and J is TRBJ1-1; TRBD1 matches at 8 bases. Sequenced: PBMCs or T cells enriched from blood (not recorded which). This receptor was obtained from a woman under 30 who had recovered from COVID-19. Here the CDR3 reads CASSPEGRGLETEAFF. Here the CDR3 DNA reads TGTGCCAGCAGCCCGGAAGGCAGGGGGCTCGAGACTGAAGCTTTCTTT.